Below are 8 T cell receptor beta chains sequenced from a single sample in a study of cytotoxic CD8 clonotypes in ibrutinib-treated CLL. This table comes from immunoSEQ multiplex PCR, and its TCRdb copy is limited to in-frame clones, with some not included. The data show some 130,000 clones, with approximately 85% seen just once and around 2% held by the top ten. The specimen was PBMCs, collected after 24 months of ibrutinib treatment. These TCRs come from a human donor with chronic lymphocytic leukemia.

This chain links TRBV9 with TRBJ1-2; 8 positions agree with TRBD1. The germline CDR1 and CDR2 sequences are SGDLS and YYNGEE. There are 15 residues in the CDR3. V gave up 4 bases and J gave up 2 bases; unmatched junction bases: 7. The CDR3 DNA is TGTGCCAGCAGCCCACGACAGGGGTCGAACTATGGCTACACCTTC. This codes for CASSPRQGSNYGYTF.

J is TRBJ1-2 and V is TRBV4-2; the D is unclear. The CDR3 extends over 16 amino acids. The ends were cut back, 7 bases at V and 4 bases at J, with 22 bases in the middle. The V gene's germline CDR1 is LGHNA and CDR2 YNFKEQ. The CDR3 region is CASTPWRPLDRYGYTF. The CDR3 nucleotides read TGTGCCAGCACCCCCTGGCGGCCTCTAGATCGCTATGGCTACACCTTC.

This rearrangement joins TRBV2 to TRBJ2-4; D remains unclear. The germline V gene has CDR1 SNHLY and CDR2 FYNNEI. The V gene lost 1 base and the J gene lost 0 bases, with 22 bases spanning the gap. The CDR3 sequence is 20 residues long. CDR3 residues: CASSEGDPTPPILAKNIQYF. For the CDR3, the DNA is TGTGCCAGCAGTGAAGGTGACCCCACCCCTCCTATTCTAGCCAAAAACATTCAGTACTTC.

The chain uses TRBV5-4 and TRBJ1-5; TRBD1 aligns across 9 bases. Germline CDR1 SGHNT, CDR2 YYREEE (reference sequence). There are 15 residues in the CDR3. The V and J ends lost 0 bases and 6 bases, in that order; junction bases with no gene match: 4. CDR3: CASSLDRGQGQPQHF. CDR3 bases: TGTGCCAGCAGCTTGGACAGGGGGCAGGGTCAGCCCCAGCATTTT.

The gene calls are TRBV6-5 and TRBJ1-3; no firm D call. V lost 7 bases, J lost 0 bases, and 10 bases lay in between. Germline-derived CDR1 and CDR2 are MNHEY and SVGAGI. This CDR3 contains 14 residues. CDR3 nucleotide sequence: TGTGCCAGCAAGGCGGGGTACTCTGGAAACACCATATATTTT. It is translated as CASKAGYSGNTIYF.

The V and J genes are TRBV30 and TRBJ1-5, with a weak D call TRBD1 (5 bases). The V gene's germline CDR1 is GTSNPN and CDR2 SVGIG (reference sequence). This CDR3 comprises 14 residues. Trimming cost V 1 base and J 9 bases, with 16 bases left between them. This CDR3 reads CAWSGVGRGGPQHF. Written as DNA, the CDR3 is TGTGCCTGGAGTGGAGTTGGCCGTGGGGGGCCCCAGCATTTT.

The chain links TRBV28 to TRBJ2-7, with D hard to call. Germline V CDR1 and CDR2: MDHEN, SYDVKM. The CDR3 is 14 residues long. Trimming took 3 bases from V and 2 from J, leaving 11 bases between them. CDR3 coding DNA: TGTGCCAGCAGTTTTCTGTCGAGACCCTACGAGCAGTACTTC. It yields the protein CASSFLSRPYEQYF.

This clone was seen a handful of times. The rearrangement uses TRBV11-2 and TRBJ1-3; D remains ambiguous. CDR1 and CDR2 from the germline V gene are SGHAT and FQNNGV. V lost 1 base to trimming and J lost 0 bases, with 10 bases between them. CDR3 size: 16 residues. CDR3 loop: CASSLGSGFSGNTIYF. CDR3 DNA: TGTGCCAGCAGCTTAGGGTCGGGGTTCTCTGGAAACACCATATATTTT.